The 2 T cell receptor beta chains below were found in one sample sequenced in a study of blood T cell repertoires in COVID-19. Only in-frame clones appear in the TCRdb table, and some are missing; sequencing was by immunoSEQ multiplex PCR. The profile covers tens of thousands of clones, with roughly 80% appearing a single time and approximately 3.3% taken by the ten largest. Source material: peripheral blood. These receptors originate from a man between 50 and 59 years old with acute or convalescent COVID-19.

The J gene is TRBJ2-3, the V gene TRBV7-9; 11 bases line up with TRBD2. Looked up from germline, CDR1 is SEHNR and CDR2 is FQNEAQ (reference sequence). V dropped 4 bases and J dropped 1; count of bases not matched to a gene: 7. The CDR3 length is 17 residues. The CDR3, as DNA: TGTGCCAGCAGCTCGTCGACTAGCGGGGCTGGCACAGATACGCAGTATTTT. Translation: CASSSSTSGAGTDTQYF.

V usage is TRBV2 and J usage is TRBJ2-7, with D tentatively TRBD1 (7 bases). Germline V gene lookup returns CDR1 SNHLY and CDR2 FYNNEI. V was clipped by 3 bases and J by 2 bases, with 11 bases between them. CDR3 size: 14 residues. DNA of the CDR3: TGTGCCAGCAGTGACAGGGGGGCGACCTACGAGCAGTACTTC. Protein: CASSDRGATYEQYF.